The clone carrying this T cell receptor beta chain was recorded a few times. The data belong to a study of T-cell memory formation after mild COVID-19. The CDR3 has 18 amino acids. The V gene's germline CDR1 is LGHNT and CDR2 FRNRAP. The V segment lost 3 bases and the J segment 4 bases; nucleotides outside the gene matches: 16. One entry per CDR3 protein, called by TCRdb with MiXCR from the 5' RACE reads. The table shows 350,000 to 500,000 distinct CDR3 sequences, with roughly 18% occurring only once. The TCR comes from a man between 18 and 29 years old who had mild COVID-19 (a few samples of this study predate the infection). Cell type and time point are not known. The sample comprised PBMCs or a T cell subset sorted from them (not recorded which). This rearrangement joins TRBV12-5 to TRBJ2-7; 9 bases fit TRBD1. The CDR3 nucleotides are TGTGCTAGTGGTTTTTTATTGGGAACCGGGACAGGGACTTACGAGCAGTACTTC. It encodes CASGFLLGTGTGTYEQYF.